Described below is a single T cell receptor beta chain sequence and its context. Other nucleotide sequences from this sample produce the same CDR3. CDR1 SGHRS and CDR2 YFSETQ come from the germline V gene. Trimming pared 0 bases from V and 4 bases from J, leaving 11 bases between. CDR3 length equals 14 residues. The sample is drawn from a study of beta chain features in type 1 diabetes. The whole isolated RNA underwent reverse transcription, so sequencing captured expressed TCRB transcripts. This table comes from immunoSEQ multiplex PCR, and its TCRdb copy is limited to in-frame clones, with some not included. The repertoire holds about 320,000 clones, 12% to 15% seen once, with over 5.5% in the top ten.

Material: central memory CD4+ T cells from blood. The source of this sequence is a man aged 30 to 45 in good health. This rearrangement joins TRBV5-1 to TRBJ2-7; tentative D call: TRBD1 (6 bases). CDR3 in DNA: TGCGCCAGCAGCTTGGTAGTGGGGGCGTACGAGCAGTACTTC. This encodes CASSLVVGAYEQYF.